This passage covers 31 T cell receptor beta chains from one sample sequenced in a study of T-cell memory formation after mild COVID-19 (dated by TCRdb to the early 2020s). Libraries were prepared through 5' RACE. TCRdb lists the instrument as Illumina NovaSeq 6000. TCRdb's own reprocessing of the public reads used fastp at Q25 and MiXCR and kept productive beta chains. When rows share a CDR3 protein, they turn into one entry using the most common DNA and genes. This sample is represented by hundreds of thousands of distinct CDR3 sequences; around 21% of them were singletons. The top ten clones comprise roughly an eighth of the sample. Sample: PBMCs or a T cell subset sorted from them (not recorded which). These TCRs come from an adult woman who had mild COVID-19 (a few samples of this study predate the infection). The sample titles of this study are shuffled in the database, so cell type and time point are left out; the donor was told from shared clones.

This clonotype was picked up a small number of times. The V gene is TRBV5-1, the J gene TRBJ2-7; 7 bases line up with TRBD2. The V and J ends lost 5 bases and 6 bases, in that order; junction bases with no gene match: 14. CDR1 and CDR2 from the germline V gene are SGHRS and YFSETQ. The CDR3 has 15 amino acids. The CDR3 sequence: CASRSRGGAIGEQYF. DNA for the CDR3: TGCGCCAGCAGATCTCGCGGGGGTGCGATCGGCGAGCAGTACTTC. Looking up the rest from reference TRBV5-1 and TRBJ2-7 gives the full variable domain: KAGVTQTPRYLIKTRGQQVTLSCSPISGHRSVSWYQQTPGQGLQFLFEYFSETQRNKGNFPGRFSGRQFSNSRSEMNVSTLELGDSALYLCASRSRGGAIGEQYFGPGTRLTVT.

V usage is TRBV7-9 and J usage is TRBJ2-7, with 8 bases aligning to TRBD1. Looked up from germline, CDR1 is SEHNR and CDR2 is FQNEAQ (reference sequence). The CDR3 consists of 13 residues. The ends lost 5 bases at V and 9 bases at J; junction bases unmatched: 9. The chain's CDR3 is CASSMNQGTGQYF. CDR3 in DNA: TGTGCCAGCAGCATGAACCAGGGGACAGGGCAGTACTTC. Looking up the rest from reference TRBV7-9 and TRBJ2-7 gives the full variable domain: DTGVSQNPRHKITKRGQNVTFRCDPISEHNRLYWYRQTLGQGPEFLTYFQNEAQLEKSRLLSDRFSAERPKGSFSTLEIQRTEQGDSAMYLCASSMNQGTGQYFGPGTRLTVT.

This clonotype was counted only a few times. The CDR3 spells CASSAQGFSNEKLFF. The CDR3 DNA reads as TGTGCCAGCAGCGCACAGGGGTTCTCTAATGAAAAACTGTTTTTT. This chain links TRBV7-9 with TRBJ1-4; TRBD1 agrees at 7 bases. CDR3 length: 15 amino acids. CDR1 SEHNR and CDR2 FQNEAQ come from the germline V gene (reference sequence). Trimming at V came to 5 bases and at J to 3 bases, leaving 6 bases not matched to a gene.

This clonotype was seen more than once but under ten times. The chain uses TRBV27 and TRBJ1-2, with D perhaps TRBD1 (6 bases). CDR1 and CDR2 from the germline V gene are MNHEY and SMNVEV (reference sequence). The germline V and J ends were trimmed by 2 bases and 6 bases, with 10 bases remaining between them. The CDR3 totals 13 residues. CDR3 sequence reads: CASSLTGFNGYTF. The CDR3 DNA is TGTGCCAGCAGTTTAACAGGGTTTAATGGCTACACCTTC.

This clonotype was seen only a few times. The rearrangement uses TRBV28 and TRBJ1-2; TRBD1 might be the D (5 bases). CDR3 length: 15 residues. The germline V gene encodes CDR1 MDHEN and CDR2 SYDVKM. The V end lost 5 bases, the J end lost 3 bases, and 16 bases lay between the germline ends. The CDR3 region is CASSPWGRSHYGYTF. The CDR3 nucleotides read TGTGCCAGCAGTCCGTGGGGACGGTCCCACTATGGCTACACCTTC.

V is TRBV7-3 and J is TRBJ1-1; D unclear. V was clipped by 5 bases and J by 2 bases, with 9 bases between them. Germline V lookup: CDR1 SGHTA, CDR2 FQGTGA. The CDR3 runs 13 residues. The DNA of the CDR3 is TGTGCCAGCAGCCGGGGTATCAACACTGAAGCTTTCTTT. Translated: CASSRGINTEAFF. The full variable domain, in which reference TRBV7-3 and TRBJ1-1 provide the parts outside the CDR3, is GAGVSQTPSNKVTEKGKYVELRCDPISGHTALYWYRQSLGQGPEFLIYFQGTGAADDSGLPNDRFFAVRPEGSVSTLKIQRTERGDSAVYLCASSRGINTEAFFGQGTRLTVV.

The genes are TRBV29-1 and TRBJ1-2, with TRBD1 matching over 7 bases. The CDR3 has 14 amino acids. CDR1 and CDR2 (germline): SQVTM, ANQGSEA. The V gene end was trimmed by 6 bases and the J gene end by 3 bases; junction bases not matched to a gene: 10. The CDR3 bases are TGCAGCGTCACCCCGGACAGGACAGACTATGGCTACACCTTC. The encoded protein is CSVTPDRTDYGYTF.

This clonotype has only a few counts. A junction boundary mismatches the germline segment, possibly from a read error. J is TRBJ1-4 and V is TRBV20-1; D call uncertain. CDR3 length: 12 amino acids. Germline V gives CDR1 DFQATT, CDR2 SNEGSKA (reference sequence). The CDR3 sequence is CSAWGFNGKLFF. DNA for the CDR3: TGCAGTGCTTGGGGTTTCAATGGAAAACTGTTTTTT.

A few counts support this clonotype. The chain links TRBV9 to TRBJ2-7; tentatively, D is TRBD1 (6 bases). V was cut by 0 bases and J by 6 bases, with 13 bases left in between. The CDR3 spans 14 residues. Germline V gene lookup returns CDR1 SGDLS and CDR2 YYNGEE. The CDR3 DNA reads TGTGCCAGCAGCGTAGACCAGGGGTTCGCCGAGCAGTACTTC. Protein product: CASSVDQGFAEQYF.

The chain has TRBV5-4 and TRBJ1-3; tentatively, D is TRBD1 (5 bases). The CDR3 is made up of 16 amino acids. Germline CDR1 SGHNT, CDR2 YYREEE (reference sequence). Trimming pared 1 base from V and 3 bases from J, leaving 14 bases between. CDR3 DNA: TGTGCCAGCAGCTTGCTTCCGGGGCGCCATGGAAACACCATATATTTT. It codes for CASSLLPGRHGNTIYF.

The chain carries TRBV7-9 and TRBJ2-5; no definite D call. Germline CDR1 is SEHNR and CDR2 is FQNEAQ (reference sequence). The V gene lost 6 bases and the J gene lost 5 bases, with 19 bases spanning the gap. The CDR3 is 15 amino acids. This CDR3 is CASSQSSIGRETQYF. CDR3 coding DNA: TGTGCCAGCAGTCAGAGTTCTATTGGACGGGAGACCCAGTACTTC.

In its sample, this clonotype was seen a few times. This chain joins TRBV11-2 and TRBJ2-1; D might be TRBD2 (6 bases). Trimming took off 8 bases at V and 3 bases at J, with 17 bases between the two ends. Germline values: CDR1 SGHAT, CDR2 FQNNGV. The CDR3 runs to 15 residues. The CDR3 DNA sequence: TGTGCCAGCCACCGTGGGGAGGAATACTACAATGAGCAGTTCTTC. Its translation is CASHRGEEYYNEQFF. The variable domain in full, completed from reference TRBV11-2 and TRBJ2-1, reads EAGVAQSPRYKIIEKRQSVAFWCNPISGHATLYWYQQILGQGPKLLIQFQNNGVVDDSQLPKDRFSAERLKGVDSTLKIQPAKLEDSAVYLCASHRGEEYYNEQFFGPGTRLTVL.

A note on this clonotype: An end of the junction does not agree with germline; a read error may underlie this. The chain couples TRBV20-1 to TRBJ1-1; 7 bases are shared with TRBD1. Germline V lookup: CDR1 DFQATT, CDR2 SNEGSKA (reference sequence). The CDR3 is 10 residues long. As DNA, the CDR3 is TGCAGTGCTGGAACCAGGGACAGAGATTTT. Protein product: CSAGTRDRDF.

This clonotype was seen more than once but under ten times. The V gene is TRBV25-1, the J gene TRBJ1-2; 8 positions agree with TRBD1. The CDR3 sequence is 14 residues long. Germline CDR1 and CDR2: MGHDK and SYGVNS. Unmatched junction bases numbered 11, after V lost 8 bases and J lost 6 bases. DNA for the CDR3: TGTGCCAGCGCTCTTGCCGGACAGGGTAATGGCTACACCTTC. Translation: CASALAGQGNGYTF.

This clonotype was detected a few times. CDR3 nucleotide sequence: TGTGCCAGCAGTTTCCCGGAGCGGATTACCTACAATGAGCAGTTCTTC. It yields the protein CASSFPERITYNEQFF. J is TRBJ2-1 and V is TRBV27; D possibly corresponds to TRBD2 (5 bases). V lost 3 bases and J lost 2, with 14 bases in between. The CDR3 is made up of 16 amino acids. Germline CDR1 reads MNHEY; CDR2 reads SMNVEV (reference sequence).

This clonotype was seen a handful of times. The chain couples TRBV2 to TRBJ2-1; D call uncertain. V lost 2 bases, J lost 0 bases, and 5 bases lay in between. Germline V gives CDR1 SNHLY, CDR2 FYNNEI. This CDR3 has 14 amino acids. In nucleotides, the CDR3 is TGTGCCAGCAGTGAACTACGCTCCTACAATGAGCAGTTCTTC. Translating gives CASSELRSYNEQFF.

About this clonotype itself: At one end the junction does not follow the germline gene, possibly because of a read error. The rearrangement links TRBV7-9 to TRBJ2-5; D gene uncertain. This CDR3 has 18 residues. Germline V CDR1 and CDR2: SEHNR, FQNEAQ (reference sequence). The CDR3 sequence: CASSVAPRPGKLQETQYF. For the CDR3, the DNA is TGTGCCAGCAGCGTAGCCCCCCGTCCGGGTAAATTACAAGAGACCCAGTACTTC.

This clonotype was seen a few times. The genes are TRBV12-3 or TRBV12-4 and TRBJ2-2; TRBD1 agrees at 7 bases. V was pared by 9 bases and J by 3 bases, with 4 bases of the junction left unmatched. The CDR3 is 13 amino acids. The CDR3 reads CASGQAYTGELFF. The CDR3 DNA is TGTGCCAGTGGACAGGCCTACACCGGGGAGCTGTTTTTT.

The chain has TRBV7-6 and TRBJ1-5; unclear D gene. V gave up 3 bases and J gave up 0 bases, with 12 bases separating them. The CDR3 length is 16 residues. The germline V gene has CDR1 SGHVS and CDR2 FNYEAQ. The CDR3 region is CASSLKTIYSNQPQHF. For the CDR3, the DNA is TGTGCCAGCAGCTTGAAAACAATCTATAGCAATCAGCCCCAGCATTTT.

This clonotype has more than one count but fewer than ten. This chain connects TRBV30 to TRBJ1-1, with D perhaps matching TRBD1 (6 bases). The length of the CDR3 is 14 residues. Germline CDR1 reads GTSNPN; CDR2 reads SVGIG (reference sequence). V lost 1 base and J lost 0, with 9 bases in between. The CDR3 loop reads CAWSGTVLNTEAFF. CDR3 bases: TGTGCCTGGAGTGGGACAGTTTTGAACACTGAAGCTTTCTTT.

The table lists this clonotype with a few counts. The chain has TRBV7-2 and TRBJ2-7, with TRBD2 matching over 8 bases. Germline CDR1 SGHTA, CDR2 FQGNSA. V lost 5 bases to trimming and J lost 3 bases; unmatched junction nucleotides: 6. This CDR3 is 14 amino acids long. CDR3 sequence (DNA): TGTGCCAGCAGCGTCGGGAGGGAGGACTACGAGCAGTACTTC. It is translated as CASSVGREDYEQYF.

J is TRBJ2-4 and V is TRBV6-2 or TRBV6-3, with TRBD2 as a possible D gene (5 bases). The germline V gene encodes CDR1 MNHEY and CDR2 SVGEGT. The CDR3 is 11 residues long. The V end was cut by 6 bases, the J end by 8 bases, with 8 bases between. This chain's CDR3 is CASRAGDIQYF. CDR3 DNA sequence: TGTGCCAGCAGGGCCGGGGACATTCAGTACTTC.

This clonotype was observed a handful of times. The gene calls are TRBV5-6 and TRBJ2-7; the match to TRBD2 covers 9 bases. The length of the CDR3 is 16 residues. From germline, CDR1 is SGHDT and CDR2 YYEEEE. Trimming at V came to 4 bases and at J to 4 bases, leaving 12 bases not matched to a gene. CDR3 amino acids: CASSPEASGRRYEQYF. DNA of the CDR3: TGTGCCAGCAGCCCAGAGGCCAGCGGGAGGCGGTACGAGCAGTACTTC.

This clonotype came up a few times. V and J are TRBV2 and TRBJ1-5; 7 nucleotides agree with TRBD1. V dropped 6 bases and J dropped 2; count of bases not matched to a gene: 10. The CDR3 loop spans 16 amino acids. The V gene's germline CDR1 is SNHLY and CDR2 FYNNEI. For the CDR3, the DNA is TGTGCCAGCAGCTCCCGGACAGGAGAGGGCAATCAGCCCCAGCATTTT. This translates into CASSSRTGEGNQPQHF.

V gene TRBV5-1 combines with J gene TRBJ2-7; D perhaps matches TRBD1 (6 bases). Trimming left V 3 bases short and J 5 bases short, with 12 bases between. There are 13 residues in the CDR3. CDR1 is SGHRS and CDR2 is YFSETQ in the germline V gene. In DNA, the CDR3 is TGCGCCAGCAGCTCTACAACAGGGCACGAGCAGTACTTC. This translates into CASSSTTGHEQYF.

The CDR3 here is CASSSGVTGRGTDTQYF. CDR3 sequence (DNA): TGTGCCAGCAGCTCGGGCGTAACAGGGAGAGGCACAGATACGCAGTATTTT. This chain connects TRBV7-3 to TRBJ2-3, with D possibly being TRBD1 (6 bases). The V end lost 4 bases, the J end lost 1 base, and 18 bases lay between the germline ends. This CDR3 has 17 amino acids. The germline V gene encodes CDR1 SGHTA and CDR2 FQGTGA.

This clonotype was picked up a small number of times. This rearrangement joins TRBV25-1 to TRBJ2-1, with D tentatively TRBD1 (6 bases). Germline V lookup: CDR1 MGHDK, CDR2 SYGVNS. CDR3 length: 15 amino acids. The V end was cut by 5 bases, the J end by 6 bases, with 17 bases between. CDR3 coding DNA: TGTGCCAGCAGTTATTCCCCCGGACAGTCCAATGAGCAGTTCTTC. Translated, it gives CASSYSPGQSNEQFF.

This clonotype was seen a handful of times. The DNA of the CDR3 is TGTGCCAGCATCCCTGCAGGGGCCTACGAGCAGTACTTC. It encodes CASIPAGAYEQYF. This sequence joins TRBV7-6 and TRBJ2-7; D might be TRBD1 (6 bases). V dropped 7 bases and J dropped 2 bases, with 12 bases sitting between them. There are 13 residues in the CDR3. CDR1 is SGHVS and CDR2 is FNYEAQ in the germline V gene.

This clonotype was seen ten or more times. This chain uses TRBV13 with TRBJ2-5, with 10 bases that match TRBD2. V was pared by 2 bases and J by 3 bases, with 6 bases of the junction left unmatched. Germline assignment: CDR1 PRHDT and CDR2 FYEKMQ (reference sequence). This CDR3 contains 16 residues. The CDR3 here is CASSLTLAGDEETQYF. The CDR3 DNA is TGTGCCAGCAGCTTAACGCTAGCGGGAGACGAAGAGACCCAGTACTTC.

This clonotype turned up a few times. V gene TRBV6-6 combines with J gene TRBJ1-1; the match to TRBD1 covers 7 bases. The V and J ends lost 6 bases and 6 bases, in that order; junction bases with no gene match: 7. Germline CDR1 and CDR2: MNHNY and SVGAGI (reference sequence). The CDR3 length is 13 residues. The CDR3: CASRPDRDAEAFF. The CDR3 nucleotides read TGTGCCAGCAGACCCGACAGGGACGCTGAAGCTTTCTTT.

The chain has TRBV4-1 and TRBJ2-3, with TRBD2 identical over 7 bases. Per the germline V gene, CDR1 is MGHRA and CDR2 is YSYEKL. The ends lost 10 bases at V and 2 bases at J; junction bases unmatched: 6. There are 13 residues in the CDR3. This chain's CDR3 is CATAGVITDTQYF. The CDR3, as DNA: TGCGCCACGGCGGGGGTTATCACAGATACGCAGTATTTT.